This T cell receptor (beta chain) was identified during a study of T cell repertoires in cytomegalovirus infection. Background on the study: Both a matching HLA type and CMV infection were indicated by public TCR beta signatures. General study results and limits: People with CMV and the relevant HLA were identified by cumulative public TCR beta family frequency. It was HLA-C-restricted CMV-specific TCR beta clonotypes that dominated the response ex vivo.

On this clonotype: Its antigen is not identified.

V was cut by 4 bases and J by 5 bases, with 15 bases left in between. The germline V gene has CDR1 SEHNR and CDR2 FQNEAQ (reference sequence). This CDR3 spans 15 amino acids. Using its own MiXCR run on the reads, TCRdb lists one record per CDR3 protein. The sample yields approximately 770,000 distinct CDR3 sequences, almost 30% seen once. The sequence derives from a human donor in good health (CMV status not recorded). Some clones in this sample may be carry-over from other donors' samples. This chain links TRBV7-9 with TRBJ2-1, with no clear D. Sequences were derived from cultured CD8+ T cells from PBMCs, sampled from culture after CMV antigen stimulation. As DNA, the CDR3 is TGTGCCAGCAGCTATGCCCTAGATCCCCACAATGAGCAGTTCTTC. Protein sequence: CASSYALDPHNEQFF.